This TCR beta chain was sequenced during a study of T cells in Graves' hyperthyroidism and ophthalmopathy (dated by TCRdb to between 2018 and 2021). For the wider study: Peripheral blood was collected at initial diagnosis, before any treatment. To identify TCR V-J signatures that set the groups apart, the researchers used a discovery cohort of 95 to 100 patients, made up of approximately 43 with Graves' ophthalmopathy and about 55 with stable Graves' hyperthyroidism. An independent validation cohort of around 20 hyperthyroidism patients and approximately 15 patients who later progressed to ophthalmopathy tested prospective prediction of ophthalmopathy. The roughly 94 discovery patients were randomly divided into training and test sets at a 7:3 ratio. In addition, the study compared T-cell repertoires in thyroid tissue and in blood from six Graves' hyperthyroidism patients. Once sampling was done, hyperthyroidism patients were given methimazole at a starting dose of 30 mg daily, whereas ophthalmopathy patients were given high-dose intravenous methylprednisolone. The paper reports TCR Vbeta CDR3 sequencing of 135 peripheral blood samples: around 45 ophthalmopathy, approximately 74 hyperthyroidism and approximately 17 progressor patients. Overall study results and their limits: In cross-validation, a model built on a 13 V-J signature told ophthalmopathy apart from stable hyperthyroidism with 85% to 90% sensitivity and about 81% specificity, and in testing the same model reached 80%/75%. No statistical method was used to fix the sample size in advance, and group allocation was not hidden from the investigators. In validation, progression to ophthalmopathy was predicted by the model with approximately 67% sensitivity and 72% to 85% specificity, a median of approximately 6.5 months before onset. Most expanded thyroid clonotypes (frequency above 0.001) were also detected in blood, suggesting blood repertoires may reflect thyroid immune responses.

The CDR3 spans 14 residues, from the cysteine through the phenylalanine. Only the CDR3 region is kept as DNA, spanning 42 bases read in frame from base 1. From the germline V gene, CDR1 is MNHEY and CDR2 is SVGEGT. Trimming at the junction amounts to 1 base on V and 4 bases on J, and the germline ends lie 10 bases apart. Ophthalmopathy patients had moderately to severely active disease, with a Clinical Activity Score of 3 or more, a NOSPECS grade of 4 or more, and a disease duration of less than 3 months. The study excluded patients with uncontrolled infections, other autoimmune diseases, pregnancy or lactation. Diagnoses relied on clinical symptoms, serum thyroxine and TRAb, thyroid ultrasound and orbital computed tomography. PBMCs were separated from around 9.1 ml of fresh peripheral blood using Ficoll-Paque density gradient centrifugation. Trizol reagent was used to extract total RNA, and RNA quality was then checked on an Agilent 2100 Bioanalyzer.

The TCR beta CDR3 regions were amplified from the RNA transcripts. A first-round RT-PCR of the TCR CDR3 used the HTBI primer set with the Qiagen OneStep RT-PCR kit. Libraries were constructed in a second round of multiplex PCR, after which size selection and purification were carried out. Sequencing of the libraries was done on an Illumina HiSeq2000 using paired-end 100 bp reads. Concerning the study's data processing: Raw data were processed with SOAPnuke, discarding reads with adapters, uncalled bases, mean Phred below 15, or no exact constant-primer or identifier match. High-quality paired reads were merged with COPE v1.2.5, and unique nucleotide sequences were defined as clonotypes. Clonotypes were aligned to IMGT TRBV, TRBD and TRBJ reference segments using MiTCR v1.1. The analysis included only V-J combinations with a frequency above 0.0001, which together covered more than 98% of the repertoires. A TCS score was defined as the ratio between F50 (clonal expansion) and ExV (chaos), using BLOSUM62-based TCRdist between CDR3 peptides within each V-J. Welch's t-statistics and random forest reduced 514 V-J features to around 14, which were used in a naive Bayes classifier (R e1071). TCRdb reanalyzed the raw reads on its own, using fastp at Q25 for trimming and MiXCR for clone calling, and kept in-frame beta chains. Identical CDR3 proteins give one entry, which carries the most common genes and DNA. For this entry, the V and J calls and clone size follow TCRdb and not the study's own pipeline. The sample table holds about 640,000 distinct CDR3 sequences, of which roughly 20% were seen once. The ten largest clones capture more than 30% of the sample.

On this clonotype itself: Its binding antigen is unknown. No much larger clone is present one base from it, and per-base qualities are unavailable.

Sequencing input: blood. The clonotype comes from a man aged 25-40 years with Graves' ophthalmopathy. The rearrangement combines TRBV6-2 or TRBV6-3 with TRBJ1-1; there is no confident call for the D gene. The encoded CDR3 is CASSYYSGRTEAFF. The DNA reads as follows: TGTGCCAGCAGTTACTACAGCGGACGCACTGAAGCTTTCTTT.